The 11 T cell receptor beta chains below come from one sample, sequenced in a study of cytomegalovirus exposure and HLA in healthy donors. A multiplex PCR was run with 60 Vbeta primers and 13 Jbeta primers. The table came from immunoSEQ multiplex PCR; TCRdb's copy has only in-frame clones and leaves some out. Of approximately 140,000 clones detected, approximately 85% appear once; the ten largest clones hold around 6.5%. The sample comprised PBMCs. These receptors came from a man aged 50 to 60 in good health and CMV-seropositive.

This clone showed up just once. The chain recombines TRBV29-1 with TRBJ2-7, with D tentatively TRBD1 (6 bases). V lost 6 bases to trimming and J lost 6 bases, with 18 bases between them. The CDR3 extends over 13 amino acids. CDR1 is SQVTM, CDR2 ANQGSEA, per germline. The CDR3 here is CSVKTHRVGEQYF. DNA of the CDR3: TGCAGCGTCAAAACCCACAGGGTGGGCGAGCAGTACTTC.

This clone was found a few times. This chain uses TRBV6-1 with TRBJ1-6, with 9 bases fitting TRBD1. Losses at the gene ends were 5 bases for V and 7 bases for J; bases not matched to a gene: 3. The CDR3 spans 14 residues. The V gene's germline CDR1 is MNHNS and CDR2 SASEGT. CDR3 in DNA: TGTGCCAGCAGTTGGGACAGGGAGAATTCACCCCTCCACTTT. Protein sequence: CASSWDRENSPLHF.

The chain has TRBV5-1 and TRBJ2-3; D remains ambiguous. V gave up 4 bases and J gave up 5 bases, with 11 bases separating them. In germline, CDR1 is SGHRS, CDR2 YFSETQ. The CDR3 is 13 residues long. CDR3 protein: CASSRTYRDTQYF. The CDR3, as DNA: TGCGCCAGCAGCCGCACTTACAGAGATACGCAGTATTTT. The whole variable domain, filled in from reference TRBV5-1 and TRBJ2-3, reads KAGVTQTPRYLIKTRGQQVTLSCSPISGHRSVSWYQQTPGQGLQFLFEYFSETQRNKGNFPGRFSGRQFSNSRSEMNVSTLELGDSALYLCASSRTYRDTQYFGPGTRLTVL.

The chain combines TRBV29-1 with TRBJ2-5; the match to TRBD2 covers 10 bases. The germline V gene has CDR1 SQVTM and CDR2 ANQGSEA. The CDR3 covers 17 residues. V gave up 6 bases and J gave up 11 bases; unmatched junction bases: 24. The chain's CDR3 is CSVVRGRTSGNTREQYF. CDR3 DNA: TGCAGCGTGGTCAGGGGAAGAACTAGCGGGAATACTCGGGAGCAGTACTTC.

The chain recombines TRBV18 with TRBJ1-1; 11 bases line up with TRBD1. V lost 4 bases, J lost 1 base, and 5 bases stayed unmatched. In germline, CDR1 is KGHSH, CDR2 LQKENI. CDR3 length: 16 amino acids. CDR3 in DNA: TGTGCCAGCTCACAGGGGACAGGGGGTACGAACACTGAAGCTTTCTTT. This translates into CASSQGTGGTNTEAFF.

This chain's CDR3 is CASSFLGVGRGGTDTQYF. CDR3 DNA: TGTGCCAGCAGTTTTTTAGGTGTCGGGAGGGGCGGCACAGATACGCAGTATTTT. This chain joins TRBV28 and TRBJ2-3; 8 bases line up with TRBD2. Trimming cost V 3 bases and J 1 base; bases outside gene matches: 12. The CDR3 extends over 18 amino acids. The germline CDR1 and CDR2 sequences are MDHEN and SYDVKM.

As regards this clone: This specimen includes other DNA sequences encoding the same CDR3. The J gene is TRBJ2-3, the V gene TRBV2, with 13 bases fitting TRBD2. CDR1 is SNHLY, CDR2 FYNNEI, per germline. V gave up 4 bases and J gave up 5 bases; unmatched junction bases: 0. The CDR3 sequence is 14 residues long. CDR3 region: CASSGTSGRDTQYF. The CDR3 DNA follows: TGTGCCAGCAGTGGGACTAGCGGGAGAGATACGCAGTATTTT.

The table lists this clone with a few counts. The chain joins TRBV28 to TRBJ2-7; TRBD1 is a possible D gene (5 bases). The CDR3 extends over 14 amino acids. V lost 6 bases to trimming and J lost 0 bases, with 12 bases between them. CDR1 is MDHEN and CDR2 is SYDVKM in the germline V gene. The CDR3 here is CASSGARDSYEQYF. The CDR3 nucleotides read TGTGCCAGCAGCGGAGCCAGGGACTCCTACGAGCAGTACTTC. Supplemented by reference TRBV28 and TRBJ2-7, the full variable domain reads DVKVTQSSRYLVKRTGEKVFLECVQDMDHENMFWYRQDPGLGLRLIYFSYDVKMKEKGDIPEGYSVSREKKERFSLILESASTNQTSMYLCASSGARDSYEQYFGPGTRLTVT.

This clone was seen only once. This rearrangement joins TRBV25-1 to TRBJ2-3; TRBD2 might be the D (6 bases). The ends were cut back, 8 bases at V and 5 bases at J, with 20 bases in the middle. CDR1 is MGHDK, CDR2 SYGVNS, per germline. This CDR3 is built from 15 residues. CDR3 in amino acids: CASRPGHHGGDTQYF. The CDR3 coding sequence is TGTGCCAGCCGGCCAGGGCACCACGGGGGAGATACGCAGTATTTT.

The chain couples TRBV9 to TRBJ2-1; a weak D match, TRBD2 (7 bases). Germline V lookup: CDR1 SGDLS, CDR2 YYNGEE. The CDR3 sequence is 17 residues long. V was cut by 2 bases and J by 3 bases, with 18 bases left in between. The CDR3 loop reads CASSVSGGDTVYNEQFF. In DNA, the CDR3 is TGTGCCAGCAGCGTTTCTGGGGGGGACACTGTCTACAATGAGCAGTTCTTC.

The chain joins TRBV30 to TRBJ2-3, with TRBD2 as a possible D gene (5 bases). CDR3 length equals 16 residues. The germline V gene encodes CDR1 GTSNPN and CDR2 SVGIG (reference sequence). Trimming took off 4 bases at V and 2 bases at J, with 19 bases between the two ends. In DNA, the CDR3 is TGTGCCTGGACCCTAGGCCTTAGCGCGAACACAGATACGCAGTATTTT. The encoded protein is CAWTLGLSANTDTQYF.